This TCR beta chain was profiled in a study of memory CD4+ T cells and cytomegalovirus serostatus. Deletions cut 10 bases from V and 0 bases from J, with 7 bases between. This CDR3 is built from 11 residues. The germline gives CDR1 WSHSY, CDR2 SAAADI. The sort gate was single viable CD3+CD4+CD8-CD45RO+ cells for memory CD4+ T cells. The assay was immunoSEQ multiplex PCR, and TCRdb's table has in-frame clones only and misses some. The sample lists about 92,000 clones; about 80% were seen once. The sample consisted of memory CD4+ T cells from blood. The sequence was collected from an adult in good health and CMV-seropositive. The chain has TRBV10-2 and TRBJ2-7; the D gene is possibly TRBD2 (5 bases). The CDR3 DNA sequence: TGCGCCACCCGGGACTCCTACGAGCAGTACTTC. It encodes CATRDSYEQYF.